Below are 9 T cell receptor beta chains sequenced from a single sample in a study of blood T cell repertoires in COVID-19. Assay: immunoSEQ multiplex PCR; the TCRdb copy retains only in-frame clones and omits some. The data hold approximately 210,000 clones, with around 82% observed a single time. Sequences were obtained from PBMCs or T cells enriched from blood (not recorded which). Receptors originate from a young man with acute COVID-19.

This clone occurred a few times. V gene TRBV30 combines with J gene TRBJ2-7, with 7 bases lining up with TRBD1. This CDR3 has 12 residues. Trimming took 4 bases from V and 2 from J; bases not matched to a gene: 2. The germline gives CDR1 GTSNPN, CDR2 SVGIG (reference sequence). CDR3 DNA: TGTGCCTGGAAGGGACAGACCTACGAGCAGTACTTC. Amino acids: CAWKGQTYEQYF.

Only one count was recorded for this clone. The chain joins TRBV12-5 to TRBJ2-7; 7 bases line up with TRBD2. The CDR3 sequence is 14 residues long. With 0 bases clipped from V and 6 bases from J, the junction kept 5 bases outside the gene matches. Germline V lookup: CDR1 LGHNT, CDR2 FRNRAP. CDR3 protein: CASGLVASGGEQYF. For the CDR3, the DNA is TGTGCTAGTGGTTTGGTAGCTAGCGGAGGCGAGCAGTACTTC.

V gene TRBV7-9 combines with J gene TRBJ1-4; maybe TRBD1 (5 bases). The CDR3 consists of 15 residues. The V end lost 5 bases, the J end lost 0 bases, and 10 bases lay between the germline ends. Germline values: CDR1 SEHNR, CDR2 FQNEAQ (reference sequence). The CDR3 DNA reads TGTGCCAGCAGCAAGGGGCCCTCAACTAATGAAAAACTGTTTTTT. It is translated as CASSKGPSTNEKLFF.

The sample holds many counts of this clone. The chain has TRBV10-1 and TRBJ2-1; 15 nucleotides agree with TRBD2. Trimming removed 6 bases from V and 4 bases from J; junction bases left unmatched: 7. The CDR3 is 17 amino acids. Germline V gene data show CDR1 as WNHNN and CDR2 as SYGVQD (reference sequence). The CDR3 sequence is CASSPGTSGGPYNEQFF. For the CDR3, the DNA is TGCGCCAGCAGCCCCGGGACTAGCGGGGGGCCATACAATGAGCAGTTCTTC.

The gene calls are TRBV6-5 and TRBJ1-4; 11 positions agree with TRBD1. The CDR3 has 13 residues. The junction had 6 bases not matched to a gene; V was cut back by 4 bases and J by 14 bases. Looked up from germline, CDR1 is MNHEY and CDR2 is SVGAGI. Here the CDR3 reads CASSSGQGARLFF. The DNA for the CDR3 is TGTGCCAGCAGTTCCGGACAGGGGGCAAGGCTGTTTTTT.

This sequence joins TRBV7-2 and TRBJ2-4, with D maybe TRBD1 (8 bases). Germline V gene data show CDR1 as SGHTA and CDR2 as FQGNSA. V was clipped by 1 base and J by 15 bases, with 16 bases between them. This CDR3 contains 13 residues. Here the CDR3 DNA reads TGTGCCAGCAGCTTAGACAGGGGGGGGCAGTGGTACTTC. It yields the protein CASSLDRGGQWYF.

The chain has TRBV28 and TRBJ1-5; 9 positions agree with TRBD1. The length of the CDR3 is 15 residues. The germline gives CDR1 MDHEN, CDR2 SYDVKM. V dropped 5 bases and J dropped 7; count of bases not matched to a gene: 9. The CDR3 DNA follows: TGTGCCAGCAGTGGTCCGGGACAGGGTGGACAGCCCCAGCATTTT. It translates to CASSGPGQGGQPQHF.

The CDR3 sequence is CASSLGQGAFQPQHF. Written as DNA, the CDR3 is TGTGCCAGCAGCTTGGGACAGGGAGCGTTTCAGCCCCAGCATTTT. The rearrangement links TRBV27 to TRBJ1-5; TRBD1 matches at 9 bases. V gave up 6 bases and J gave up 6 bases; unmatched junction bases: 9. Per germline, CDR1 MNHEY and CDR2 SMNVEV (reference sequence). This CDR3 is 15 amino acids long.

The chain has TRBV7-3 and TRBJ2-3; TRBD2 agrees at 11 bases. The germline gives CDR1 SGHTA, CDR2 FQGTGA. The V segment lost 6 bases and the J segment 1 base; nucleotides outside the gene matches: 3. The CDR3 covers 15 residues. The CDR3: CASRQTSGGTDTQYF. CDR3 in DNA: TGTGCCAGCAGGCAGACTAGCGGGGGCACAGATACGCAGTATTTT. The full variable domain, rest sourced from reference TRBV7-3 and TRBJ2-3, is GAGVSQTPSNKVTEKGKYVELRCDPISGHTALYWYRQSLGQGPEFLIYFQGTGAADDSGLPNDRFFAVRPEGSVSTLKIQRTERGDSAVYLCASRQTSGGTDTQYFGPGTRLTVL.